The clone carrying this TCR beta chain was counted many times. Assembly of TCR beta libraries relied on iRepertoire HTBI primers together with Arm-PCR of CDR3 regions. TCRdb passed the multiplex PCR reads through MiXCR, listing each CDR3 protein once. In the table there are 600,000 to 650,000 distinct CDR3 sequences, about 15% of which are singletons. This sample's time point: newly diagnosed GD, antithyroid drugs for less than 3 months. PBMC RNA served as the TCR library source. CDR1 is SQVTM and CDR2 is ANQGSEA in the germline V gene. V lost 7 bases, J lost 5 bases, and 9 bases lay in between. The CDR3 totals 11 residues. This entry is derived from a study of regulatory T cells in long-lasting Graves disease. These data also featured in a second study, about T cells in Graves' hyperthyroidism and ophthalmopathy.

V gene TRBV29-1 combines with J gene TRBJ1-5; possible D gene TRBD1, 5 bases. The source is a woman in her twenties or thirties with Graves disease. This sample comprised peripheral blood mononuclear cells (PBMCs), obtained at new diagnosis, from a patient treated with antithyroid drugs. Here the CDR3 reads CSGGDDQPQHF. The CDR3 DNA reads TGCAGCGGGGGGGACGATCAGCCCCAGCATTTT.